Below are 9 T cell receptor beta chains sequenced from a single sample in a study of monozygotic twins with inflammatory bowel disease. TCRdb reprocessed the 5' RACE reads; each CDR3 protein has one entry and no DNA is given. This specimen shows roughly 90,000 distinct CDR3 sequences; the ten leading clones hold about 8%. The sequencing sample was made of blood. Receptors were obtained from a human donor with ulcerative colitis or Crohn's disease, or a healthy co-twin of an affected twin (not recorded which).

The J gene is TRBJ1-2, the V gene TRBV14; TCRdb names TRBD1, which stays unverified in the absence of DNA. CDR3 length equals 13 residues. CDR1 SGHDN and CDR2 FVKESK come from the germline V gene. This CDR3 is CASSQDSGQGYTF.

The V gene is TRBV10-1, the J gene TRBJ2-7; the D gene TCRdb calls, TRBD1, cannot be checked with no DNA. This CDR3 contains 14 residues. CDR1 is WNHNN, CDR2 SYGVQD, per germline (reference sequence). The CDR3 sequence: CASSDTGSVYEQYF.

This rearrangement joins TRBV20-1 to TRBJ2-1; TCRdb picks TRBD2, but there is no DNA to check that call. Germline loops: CDR1 DFQATT, CDR2 SNEGSKA (reference sequence). The CDR3 spans 16 residues. The CDR3 here is CSARDRWTSAYNEQFF.

V and J are TRBV20-1 and TRBJ1-1; the TCRdb call, TRBD1, lacks DNA for checking. Germline CDR1 is DFQATT and CDR2 is SNEGSKA (reference sequence). The CDR3 is 12 residues long. CDR3: CSASPGANEAFF.

This chain links TRBV27 with TRBJ1-1; the D gene TCRdb calls, TRBD1, cannot be checked with no DNA. The germline V gene encodes CDR1 MNHEY and CDR2 SMNVEV (reference sequence). CDR3 size: 15 residues. This CDR3 is CASSAIQGLNTEAFF.

This chain joins TRBV20-1 and TRBJ2-5. Germline V CDR1 and CDR2: DFQATT, SNEGSKA (reference sequence). CDR3 length equals 13 residues. Here the CDR3 reads CSARDLAQETQYF.

The V and J genes are TRBV5-1 and TRBJ2-1; TCRdb reports TRBD1, a call that lacks DNA to check it against. The germline V gene encodes CDR1 SGHRS and CDR2 YFSETQ. The CDR3 runs 14 residues. The CDR3 sequence: CASSSGTGYNEQFF.

The V gene is TRBV7-2, the J gene TRBJ1-2. The V gene's germline CDR1 is SGHTA and CDR2 FQGNSA. The CDR3 spans 14 residues. The CDR3 region is CASSLDVVDYGYTF.

Here the CDR3 reads CASRSGSRVNTEAFF. V is TRBV5-1 and J is TRBJ1-1. The length of the CDR3 is 15 residues. From germline, CDR1 is SGHRS and CDR2 YFSETQ.